This TCR beta chain was found in a study of T cells in tuberculosis (dated 2018 in TCRdb). Background on the whole study: The study combined CD1B tetramers and high-throughput TCR immunosequencing to characterize T cells specific for the mycobacterial lipid antigen glucose monomycolate (GMM). In a South African clinical cohort, IGRA-negative adolescents, IGRA-positive adolescents with latent tuberculosis and adults with active tuberculosis were compared, with 9 to 10 people in each group.

On the study overall, not on this receptor specifically: Using GEM motif frequencies, a classifier achieved 70% accuracy, whereas a classifier built on the diverse GMM-specific repertoire got to 87% accuracy (AUROC roughly 0.88). Shorter CDR3-alpha lengths in active tuberculosis patients partly drove the smaller NN-distances, and the TCR-beta difference was not statistically significant. Active tuberculosis TCR-alpha repertoires showed smaller mean NN-distances to GMM-specific TCRs than IGRA-negative controls, suggesting clonal expansion of these TCRs. Clinical samples were selected based on the availability of cryopreserved specimens, with adults included as active tuberculosis cases and adolescents included as controls.

Worth noting for this clone: Its antigen has not been determined. Qualities for individual bases were not recorded, and no much larger clone is one base off.

At study entry, adolescents were screened for latent tuberculosis infection by tuberculin skin test and QuantiFERON-TB GOLD In-Tube IGRA. Immunosequencing of unsorted cryopreserved PBMC covered, on average, around 96,000 T cells per clinical donor. Eleven high schools in the Worcester region of the Western Cape, South Africa, served as enrollment sites for adolescents aged 12 to 18 years. Approximately 10 adolescents infected with M. tuberculosis and roughly 10 uninfected adolescents were chosen and matched for age and sex. PBMC from adolescents were isolated by density centrifugation from freshly drawn heparinized blood and were then cryopreserved. The germline V gene gives CDR1 as SGHAT and CDR2 as FQNNGV. The trim is 4 bases for V and 1 base for J, with a gap of 13 bases between the germline ends. Taken from cysteine to phenylalanine, the CDR3 has 15 residues. The retained sequence is limited to the CDR3, 45 bases, with the frame set at the first base.

TCR libraries were generated with the immunoSEQ multiplex PCR assay, using TCR-beta and/or TCR-alpha/delta assays for each sample. Amplified TCR libraries were sequenced on the Illumina high-throughput platform. Regarding the original processing steps: Clustering and dimensionality reduction were performed using pairwise TCRdist distances among GMM-specific receptors from ex vivo sorted or in vitro expanded T cells. Each clinical repertoire received a mean NN-distance score, defined as the average TCRdist to the nearest 10% of tetramer-positive reference sequences. GEM TCR motif frequency was calculated as the fraction of unique TCRs that matched known GEM sequences in V/J usage and CDR3 length. Active tuberculosis was classified by linear discriminant analysis with leave-one-out cross-validation, implemented in scikit-learn. Held by TCRdb, this immuneACCESS table contains in-frame sequences only and omits some clones. Under half of the omission traces to an unresolved V gene where checked; the cause of the rest is unknown. The DNA gave D and trimming, while V, J and clone size come from that table. This sample holds under 45,000 clones; 95% were observed only once. About 3.7% of the sample is held by the ten biggest clonotypes.

The chain joins TRBV11-2 to TRBJ1-1; confidence is insufficient to name the D gene. Sequenced material: PBMCs. The TCR was taken from a donor between 5 and 29 years old with latent tuberculosis or without tuberculosis infection. The DNA sequence is TGTGCCAGCAGCTCCCCGGATAGAGGGAACACTGAAGCTTTCTTT. Protein translation: CASSSPDRGNTEAFF.